These T cell receptor beta chains were read from a single sample in a study of Graves' ophthalmopathy and Graves' hyperthyroidism. From the multiplex PCR reads, TCRdb called clonotypes with MiXCR, one entry per CDR3 protein. The table shows more than 550,000 distinct CDR3 sequences, with roughly 41% occurring only once. The sample was peripheral blood. These receptors were collected from an adult man with Graves' ophthalmopathy. The conserved cysteine and the conserved F or W are not part of the CDR3 here. Each record gives: J gene, clone size, V gene, CDR3 length, CDR3 protein. Clone size, where shown, is once, few, many, or a class for clones that have expanded.

TRBJ2-3,-,TRBV7-6,13,ASSFRLADTDTQY
TRBJ1-1,-,TRBV29-1,12,SVVQGGANTEAF
TRBJ2-2,many,TRBV29-1,11,SVRQGDTGELF
TRBJ1-4,-,TRBV7-2,13,ASSSWDRGFEKLF
TRBJ2-5,many,TRBV7-7,11,ASSFTASGTQY
TRBJ1-5,-,TRBV10-3,13,AISYGTPIGGPQH
TRBJ2-2,many,TRBV7-2,14,ASRVVGRGNTGELF
TRBJ1-6,-,TRBV6-5,14,ASSYHRSSYNSPLH
TRBJ1-6,-,TRBV7-2,13,ASRTRDRGVGTLH
TRBJ1-4,-,TRBV15,14,ATSGGSGTGNEKLF
TRBJ2-2,-,TRBV25-1,14,ASSEGTVRNTGELF